This T cell receptor beta chain was observed in a study of blood T cell repertoires in COVID-19. Across the study: Samples taken during acute and convalescent COVID-19 were collected in the United States, Italy and Spain. In each case, the material was cDNA or gDNA derived from T cells, B-cell-depleted T cells, or PBMCs.

Per the original data handling: Scientists estimated how many nucleated cells there were by amplifying reference gene primers. Sequenced by immunoSEQ multiplex PCR; TCRdb stores in-frame clones only, minus some. V and J calls and clone size are copied from that table; D and trimming were computed from the DNA. This sample yields about 230,000 clones, of which approximately 84% are seen a single time; around 10% belongs to the top ten. The length of the CDR3 is 16 residues. The V gene's germline CDR1 is MDHEN and CDR2 SYDVKM. Trimming cost V 7 bases and J 2 bases, with 19 bases left between them. Seattle cases were enrolled at active infection and followed longitudinally.

The genes are TRBV28 and TRBJ2-3; D may be TRBD2 (6 bases). The receptor was isolated from a man aged 50-60 years with COVID-19, enrolled during active disease. The specimen was peripheral blood. The CDR3 loop reads CASIPPDGGNTDTQYF. The CDR3 region has the DNA TGTGCCAGCATTCCGCCGGATGGGGGGAACACAGATACGCAGTATTTT.